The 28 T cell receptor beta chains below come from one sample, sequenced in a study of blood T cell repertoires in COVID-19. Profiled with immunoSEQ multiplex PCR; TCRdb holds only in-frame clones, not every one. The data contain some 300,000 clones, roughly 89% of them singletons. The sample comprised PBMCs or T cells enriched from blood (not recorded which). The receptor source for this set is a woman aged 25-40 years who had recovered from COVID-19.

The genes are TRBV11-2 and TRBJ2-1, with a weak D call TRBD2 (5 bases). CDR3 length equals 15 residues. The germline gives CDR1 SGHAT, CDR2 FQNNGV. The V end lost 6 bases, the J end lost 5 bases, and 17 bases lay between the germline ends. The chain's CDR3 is CASRHPGSLNNEQFF. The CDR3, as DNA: TGTGCCAGCAGACACCCGGGGTCCCTAAACAATGAGCAGTTCTTC.

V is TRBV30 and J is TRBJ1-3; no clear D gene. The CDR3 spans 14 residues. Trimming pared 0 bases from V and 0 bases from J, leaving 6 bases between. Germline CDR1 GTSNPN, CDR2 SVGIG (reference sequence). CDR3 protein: CAWSVSGSGNTIYF. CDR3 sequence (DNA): TGTGCCTGGAGTGTTTCCGGCTCTGGAAACACCATATATTTT.

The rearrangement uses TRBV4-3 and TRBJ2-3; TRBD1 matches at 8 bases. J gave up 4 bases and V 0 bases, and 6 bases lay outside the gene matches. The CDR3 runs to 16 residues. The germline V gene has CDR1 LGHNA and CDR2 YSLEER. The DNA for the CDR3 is TGCGCCAGCAGCCAAGAAAAAGACAGGGGAGCAGATACGCAGTATTTT. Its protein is CASSQEKDRGADTQYF.

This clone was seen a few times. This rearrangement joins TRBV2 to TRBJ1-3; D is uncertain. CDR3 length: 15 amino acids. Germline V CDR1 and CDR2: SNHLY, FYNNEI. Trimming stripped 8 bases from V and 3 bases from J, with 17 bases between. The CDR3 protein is CASELLEGGGNTIYF. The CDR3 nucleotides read TGTGCCAGCGAGCTCTTGGAGGGTGGTGGAAACACCATATATTTT.

CDR3 nucleotide sequence: TGCGCCAGCAGCCTTAGCGGGAGGGCTTCCTACAATGAGCAGTTCTTC. Its protein is CASSLSGRASYNEQFF. The V call is TRBV5-1, the J call TRBJ2-1, with 11 bases aligning to TRBD2. CDR3 size: 16 residues. The trim removed 4 bases at V and 1 base at J, leaving 4 bases unmatched. Germline CDR1 SGHRS, CDR2 YFSETQ.

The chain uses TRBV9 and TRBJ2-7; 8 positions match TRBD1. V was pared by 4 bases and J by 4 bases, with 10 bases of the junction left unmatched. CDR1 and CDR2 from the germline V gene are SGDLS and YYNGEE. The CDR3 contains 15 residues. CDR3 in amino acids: CASSPPSGGLYEQYF. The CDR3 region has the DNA TGTGCCAGCAGCCCACCATCAGGGGGCTTGTACGAGCAGTACTTC. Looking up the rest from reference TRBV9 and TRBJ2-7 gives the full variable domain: DSGVTQTPKHLITATGQRVTLRCSPRSGDLSVYWYQQSLDQGLQFLIQYYNGEERAKGNILERFSAQQFPDLHSELNLSSLELGDSALYFCASSPPSGGLYEQYFGPGTRLTVT.

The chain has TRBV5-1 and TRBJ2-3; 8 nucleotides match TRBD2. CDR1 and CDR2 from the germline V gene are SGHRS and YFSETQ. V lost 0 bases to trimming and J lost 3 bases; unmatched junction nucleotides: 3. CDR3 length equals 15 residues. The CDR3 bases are TGCGCCAGCAGCTTGGGGGCTAGCGGGACAGATACGCAGTATTTT. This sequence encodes CASSLGASGTDTQYF. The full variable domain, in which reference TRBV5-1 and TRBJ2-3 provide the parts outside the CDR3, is KAGVTQTPRYLIKTRGQQVTLSCSPISGHRSVSWYQQTPGQGLQFLFEYFSETQRNKGNFPGRFSGRQFSNSRSEMNVSTLELGDSALYLCASSLGASGTDTQYFGPGTRLTVL.

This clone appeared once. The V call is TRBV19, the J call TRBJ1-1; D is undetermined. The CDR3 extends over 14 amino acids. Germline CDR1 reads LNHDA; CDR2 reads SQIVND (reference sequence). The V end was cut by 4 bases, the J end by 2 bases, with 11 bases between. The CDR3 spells CASSTREINTEAFF. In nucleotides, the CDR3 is TGTGCCAGTAGTACTCGAGAGATAAACACTGAAGCTTTCTTT.

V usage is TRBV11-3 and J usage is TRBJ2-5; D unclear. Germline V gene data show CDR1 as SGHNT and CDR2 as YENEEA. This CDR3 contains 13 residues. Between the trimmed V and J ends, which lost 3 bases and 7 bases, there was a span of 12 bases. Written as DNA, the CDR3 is TGTGCCAGCAGCTTTGGCCCATCTGGGACCCAGTACTTC. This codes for CASSFGPSGTQYF.

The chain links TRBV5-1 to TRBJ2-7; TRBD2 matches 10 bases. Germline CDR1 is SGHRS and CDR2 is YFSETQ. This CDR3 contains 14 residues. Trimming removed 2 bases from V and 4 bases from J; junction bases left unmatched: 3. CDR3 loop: CASSFSGRRYEQYF. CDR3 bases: TGCGCCAGCAGCTTTAGCGGGAGGCGGTACGAGCAGTACTTC. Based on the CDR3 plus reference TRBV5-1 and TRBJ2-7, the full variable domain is KAGVTQTPRYLIKTRGQQVTLSCSPISGHRSVSWYQQTPGQGLQFLFEYFSETQRNKGNFPGRFSGRQFSNSRSEMNVSTLELGDSALYLCASSFSGRRYEQYFGPGTRLTVT.

The CDR3 nucleotides are TGTGCCAGCAGCCTGACAGGGGAAGAGACCCAGTACTTC. It yields the protein CASSLTGEETQYF. V usage is TRBV3-1 (or the pseudogene TRBV3-2) and J usage is TRBJ2-5, with TRBD1 matching 8 bases. This CDR3 comprises 13 residues. Germline CDR1 is LGHDT and CDR2 is YNNKEL (reference sequence). V gave up 4 bases and J gave up 3 bases; unmatched junction bases: 1.

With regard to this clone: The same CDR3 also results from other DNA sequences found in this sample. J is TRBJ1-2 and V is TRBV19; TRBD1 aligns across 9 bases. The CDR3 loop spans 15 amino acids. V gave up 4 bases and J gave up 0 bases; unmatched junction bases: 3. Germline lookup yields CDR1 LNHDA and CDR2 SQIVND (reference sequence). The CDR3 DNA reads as TGTGCCAGTAGTACAGGACAGGGGACTAACTATGGCTACACCTTC. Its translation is CASSTGQGTNYGYTF.

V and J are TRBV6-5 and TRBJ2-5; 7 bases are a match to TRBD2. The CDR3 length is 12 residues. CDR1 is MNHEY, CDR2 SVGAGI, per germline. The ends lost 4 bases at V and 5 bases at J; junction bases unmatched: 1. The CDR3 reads CASSWGGETQYF. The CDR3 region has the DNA TGTGCCAGCAGTTGGGGGGGTGAGACCCAGTACTTC.

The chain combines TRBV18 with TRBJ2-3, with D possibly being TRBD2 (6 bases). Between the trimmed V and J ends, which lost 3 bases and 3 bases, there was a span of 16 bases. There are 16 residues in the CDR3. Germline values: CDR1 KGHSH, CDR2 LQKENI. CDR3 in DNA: TGTGCCAGCTCACCGAACTCTCGTGGGGGGACAGATACGCAGTATTTT. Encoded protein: CASSPNSRGGTDTQYF.

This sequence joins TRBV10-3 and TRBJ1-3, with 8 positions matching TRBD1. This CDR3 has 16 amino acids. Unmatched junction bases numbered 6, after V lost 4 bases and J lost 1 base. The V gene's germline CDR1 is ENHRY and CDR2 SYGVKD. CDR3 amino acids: CAISGKRQGSGNTIYF. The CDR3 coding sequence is TGTGCCATCAGTGGGAAGAGACAGGGGTCTGGAAACACCATATATTTT.

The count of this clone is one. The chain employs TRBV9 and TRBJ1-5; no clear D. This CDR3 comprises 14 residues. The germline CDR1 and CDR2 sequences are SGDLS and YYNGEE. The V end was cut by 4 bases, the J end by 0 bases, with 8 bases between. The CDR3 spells CASSPGDSNQPQHF. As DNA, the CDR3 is TGTGCCAGCAGCCCGGGTGATAGCAATCAGCCCCAGCATTTT. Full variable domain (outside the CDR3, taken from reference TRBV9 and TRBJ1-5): DSGVTQTPKHLITATGQRVTLRCSPRSGDLSVYWYQQSLDQGLQFLIQYYNGEERAKGNILERFSAQQFPDLHSELNLSSLELGDSALYFCASSPGDSNQPQHFGDGTRLSIL.

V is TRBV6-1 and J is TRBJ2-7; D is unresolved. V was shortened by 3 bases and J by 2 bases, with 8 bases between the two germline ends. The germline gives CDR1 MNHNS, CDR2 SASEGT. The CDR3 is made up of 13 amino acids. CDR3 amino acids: CASSDLETYEQYF. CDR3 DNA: TGTGCCAGCAGTGATCTTGAGACCTACGAGCAGTACTTC.

The CDR3 reads CASSIILLGGSPLHF. In nucleotides, the CDR3 is TGTGCCAGTAGTATCATCCTCCTCGGCGGTTCACCCCTCCACTTT. The J gene is TRBJ1-6, the V gene TRBV19; D gene ambiguous. V was trimmed by 3 bases and J by 9 bases, leaving 15 bases between them. Germline V gives CDR1 LNHDA, CDR2 SQIVND (reference sequence). The CDR3 has 15 amino acids.

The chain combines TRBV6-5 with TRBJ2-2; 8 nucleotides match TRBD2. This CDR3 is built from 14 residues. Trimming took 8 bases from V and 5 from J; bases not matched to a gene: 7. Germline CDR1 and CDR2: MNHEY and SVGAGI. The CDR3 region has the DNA TGTGCCAGCGCACTAGCGGCAAAGACCGGGGAGCTGTTTTTT. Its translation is CASALAAKTGELFF.

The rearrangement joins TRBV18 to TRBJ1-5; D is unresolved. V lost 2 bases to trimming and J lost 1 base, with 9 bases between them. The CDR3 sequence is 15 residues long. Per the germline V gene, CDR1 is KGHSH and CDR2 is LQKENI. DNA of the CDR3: TGTGCCAGCTCACCATACGAGATCAGCAATCAGCCCCAGCATTTT. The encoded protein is CASSPYEISNQPQHF.

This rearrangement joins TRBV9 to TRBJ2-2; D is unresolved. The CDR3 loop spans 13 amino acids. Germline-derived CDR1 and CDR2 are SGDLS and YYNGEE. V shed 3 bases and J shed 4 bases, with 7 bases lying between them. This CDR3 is CASSASGTGELFF. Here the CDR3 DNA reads TGTGCCAGCAGCGCCTCAGGCACCGGGGAGCTGTTTTTT.

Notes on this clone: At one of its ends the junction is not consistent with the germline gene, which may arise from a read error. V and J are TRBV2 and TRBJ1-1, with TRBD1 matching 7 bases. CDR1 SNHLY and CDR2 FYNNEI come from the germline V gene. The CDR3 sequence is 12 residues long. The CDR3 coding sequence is TGTGCCAGCAGAGAAGACAGGGAAGTAGCTTTCTTT. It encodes CASREDREVAFF.

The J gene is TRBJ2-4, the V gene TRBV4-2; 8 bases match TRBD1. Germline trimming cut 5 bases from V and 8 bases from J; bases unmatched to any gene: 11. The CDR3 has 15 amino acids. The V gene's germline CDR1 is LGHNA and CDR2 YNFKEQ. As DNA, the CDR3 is TGTGCCAGCAGCAAAGGGGACAGGTCCGGGGACATTCAGTACTTC. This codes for CASSKGDRSGDIQYF.

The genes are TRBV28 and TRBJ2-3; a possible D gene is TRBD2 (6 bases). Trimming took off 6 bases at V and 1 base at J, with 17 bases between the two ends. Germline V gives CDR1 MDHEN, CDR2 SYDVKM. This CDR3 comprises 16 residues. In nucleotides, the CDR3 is TGTGCCAGCAGCCGCTACGAGGGAGGCGGCACAGATACGCAGTATTTT. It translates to CASSRYEGGGTDTQYF. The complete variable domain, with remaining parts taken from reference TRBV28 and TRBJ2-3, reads DVKVTQSSRYLVKRTGEKVFLECVQDMDHENMFWYRQDPGLGLRLIYFSYDVKMKEKGDIPEGYSVSREKKERFSLILESASTNQTSMYLCASSRYEGGGTDTQYFGPGTRLTVL.

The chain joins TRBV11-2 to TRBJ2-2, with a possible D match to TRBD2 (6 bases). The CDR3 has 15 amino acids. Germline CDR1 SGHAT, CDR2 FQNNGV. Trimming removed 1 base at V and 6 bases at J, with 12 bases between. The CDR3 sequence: CASSLGGGVAGELFF. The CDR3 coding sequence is TGTGCCAGCAGCTTAGGTGGAGGGGTTGCCGGGGAGCTGTTTTTT.

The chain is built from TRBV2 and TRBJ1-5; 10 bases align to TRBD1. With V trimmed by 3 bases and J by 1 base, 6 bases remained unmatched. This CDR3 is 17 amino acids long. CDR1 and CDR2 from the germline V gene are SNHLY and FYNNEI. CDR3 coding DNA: TGTGCCAGCAGTGATTGGGACAGGGGAGGAAGCAATCAGCCCCAGCATTTT. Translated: CASSDWDRGGSNQPQHF.

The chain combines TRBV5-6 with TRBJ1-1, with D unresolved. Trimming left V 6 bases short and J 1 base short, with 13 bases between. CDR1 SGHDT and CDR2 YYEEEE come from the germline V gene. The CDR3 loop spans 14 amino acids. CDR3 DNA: TGTGCCAGCACCTGGCCGTATTCGAACACTGAAGCTTTCTTT. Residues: CASTWPYSNTEAFF.

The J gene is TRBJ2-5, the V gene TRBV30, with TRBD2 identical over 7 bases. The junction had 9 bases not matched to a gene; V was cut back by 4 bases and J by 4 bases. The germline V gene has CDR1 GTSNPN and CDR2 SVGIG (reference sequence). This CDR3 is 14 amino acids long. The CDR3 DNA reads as TGTGCCTGGACTAGCGGCCGGTGGGGAGAGACCCAGTACTTC. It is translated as CAWTSGRWGETQYF.